This T cell receptor (beta chain) was found in a study of response to subunit inactivated influenza vaccine. The study, taken as a whole, reports: Seasonal influenza vaccination, on each occasion, was suggested by the authors to recruit few new T cells.

Concerning this clonotype itself: Its antigen is currently unknown.

This CDR3 comprises 14 residues. Germline lookup yields CDR1 SGHDT and CDR2 YYEEEE. V was clipped by 4 bases and J by 3 bases, with 14 bases between them. TCRdb ran MiXCR on the RT-PCR reads and lists one entry per CDR3 protein. The repertoire holds 630,000 or so distinct CDR3 sequences, with approximately 15% as singletons. This TCR derives from a man aged 50 or older who received an inactivated influenza vaccine. This chain links TRBV5-6 with TRBJ2-7; D is possibly TRBD1 (6 bases). The source material was PBMCs from blood, sampled about 12 days after vaccination. The CDR3 DNA follows: TGTGCCAGCAGCGCTGGGACAAAAGGCTACGAGCAGTACTTC. Protein: CASSAGTKGYEQYF.